This T cell receptor beta chain was sequenced for a study of cytomegalovirus exposure and HLA in healthy donors. A multiplex PCR was run with 60 Vbeta primers and 13 Jbeta primers. The data were produced by immunoSEQ multiplex PCR, yet TCRdb's version contains in-frame clones alone and is incomplete. The table records some 99,000 clones, roughly 80% of them present only once. Source material: PBMCs. This clonotype originated in a woman aged 45-60 years in good health and CMV-seropositive.

CDR3 residues: CASSVTSGELFF. In DNA, the CDR3 is TGTGCCAGCAGCGTCACTAGCGGGGAGCTGTTTTTT. The chain couples TRBV9 to TRBJ2-2; D is possibly TRBD2 (5 bases). This CDR3 has 12 residues. Germline CDR1 and CDR2: SGDLS and YYNGEE. V was pared by 2 bases and J by 7 bases, with 6 bases between.